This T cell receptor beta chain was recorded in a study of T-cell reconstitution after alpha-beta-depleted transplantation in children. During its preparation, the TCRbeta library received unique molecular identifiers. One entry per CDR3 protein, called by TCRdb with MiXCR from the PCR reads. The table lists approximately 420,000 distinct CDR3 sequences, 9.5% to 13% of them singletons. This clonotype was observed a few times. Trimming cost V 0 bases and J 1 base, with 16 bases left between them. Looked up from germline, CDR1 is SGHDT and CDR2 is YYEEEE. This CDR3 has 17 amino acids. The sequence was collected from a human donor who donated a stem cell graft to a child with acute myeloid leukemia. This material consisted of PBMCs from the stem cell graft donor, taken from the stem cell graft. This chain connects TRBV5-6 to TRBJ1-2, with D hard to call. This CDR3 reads CASSLANKQRVNYGYTF. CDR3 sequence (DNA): TGTGCCAGCAGCTTGGCCAATAAGCAGAGAGTTAACTATGGCTACACCTTC.